These 30 T cell receptor beta chains were sequenced from one sample in a study of T cell repertoires in cytomegalovirus infection. These receptors' targets are unknown. TCRdb fed the reads into MiXCR, producing one record per CDR3 protein. Of some 68,000 distinct CDR3 sequences in the sample, 22% are singletons; the top ten hold under 85%. The sequenced sample was PBMCs, sequenced either directly or after in vitro stimulation (not recorded which). These receptors were collected from a human donor in good health (CMV status not recorded). Some clones in this sample may be carry-over from other donors' samples.

The chain couples TRBV27 to TRBJ2-1; 7 bases are a match to TRBD1. Losses at the gene ends were 6 bases for V and 0 bases for J; bases not matched to a gene: 5. This CDR3 has 15 amino acids. Germline loops: CDR1 MNHEY, CDR2 SMNVEV (reference sequence). CDR3 DNA: TGTGCCAGCAGGCTGACAGGGAACTCCTACAATGAGCAGTTCTTC. Translation: CASRLTGNSYNEQFF.

This clonotype was picked up a small number of times. The CDR3 DNA is TGTGCCAGCAGCTGGGGCGGGAGCAGCACAGATACGCAGTATTTT. Translation: CASSWGGSSTDTQYF. The rearrangement uses TRBV5-5 and TRBJ2-3; 7 nucleotides line up with TRBD2. With V trimmed by 3 bases and J by 0 bases, 4 bases remained unmatched. Germline V gene sequence: CDR1 SGHKS, CDR2 YYEKEE (reference sequence). This CDR3 is 15 amino acids long. Variable domain in full (rest from reference TRBV5-5 and TRBJ2-3): DAGVTQSPTHLIKTRGQQVTLRCSPISGHKSVSWYQQVLGQGPQFIFQYYEKEERGRGNFPDRFSARQFPNYSSELNVNALLLGDSALYLCASSWGGSSTDTQYFGPGTRLTVL.

The gene calls are TRBV6-1 and TRBJ2-6; the D is unclear. The V gene's germline CDR1 is MNHNS and CDR2 SASEGT. V dropped 6 bases and J dropped 0 bases, with 9 bases sitting between them. The CDR3 runs 15 residues. The CDR3 protein is CASRPRISGANVLTF. The DNA of the CDR3 is TGTGCCAGCAGACCACGTATCTCTGGGGCCAACGTCCTGACTTTC.

The chain recombines TRBV5-4 with TRBJ2-1, with no clear D. The V end was cut by 0 bases, the J end by 1 base, with 11 bases between. The CDR3 extends over 16 amino acids. CDR1 is SGHNT and CDR2 is YYREEE in the germline V gene (reference sequence). Here the CDR3 reads CASSLGILRSYNEQFF. The CDR3 DNA is TGTGCCAGCAGCTTGGGGATCCTGCGGTCCTACAATGAGCAGTTCTTC.

This clonotype was detected a few times. This chain uses TRBV4-1 with TRBJ2-1, with 9 bases fitting TRBD2. CDR1 and CDR2 from the germline V gene are MGHRA and YSYEKL. The CDR3 runs 14 residues. After removal of 8 bases from V and 4 bases from J, the junction contained 6 bases not matched to a gene. The CDR3: CASSLAGGYNEQFF. DNA for the CDR3: TGCGCCAGCTCTCTGGCGGGAGGGTACAATGAGCAGTTCTTC.

The chain is built from TRBV18 and TRBJ2-2, with a possible D match to TRBD1 (5 bases). Germline V gene data show CDR1 as KGHSH and CDR2 as LQKENI. The CDR3 sequence is 13 residues long. V was clipped by 3 bases and J by 7 bases, with 9 bases between them. CDR3 coding DNA: TGTGCCAGCTCACCGGGGCGAGACGGGGAGCTGTTTTTT. Its protein is CASSPGRDGELFF.

A few counts support this clonotype. This rearrangement joins TRBV7-9 to TRBJ2-6; perhaps TRBD1 as D (5 bases). The ends were cut back, 5 bases at V and 1 base at J, with 9 bases in the middle. CDR1 is SEHNR, CDR2 FQNEAQ, per germline (reference sequence). There are 15 residues in the CDR3. The DNA of the CDR3 is TGTGCCAGCAGCCCCCAGGGATCTGGGGCCAACGTCCTGACTTTC. This translates into CASSPQGSGANVLTF.

In this sample, this clonotype turned up many times. The CDR3 is CASSLVRTEAFF. The CDR3 DNA reads as TGTGCCAGCAGCTTAGTTAGGACTGAAGCTTTCTTT. The gene calls are TRBV7-8 and TRBJ1-1; unclear D gene. This CDR3 contains 12 residues. Deletions cut 1 base from V and 5 bases from J, with 5 bases between. Looked up from germline, CDR1 is SGHVS and CDR2 is FQNEAQ.

This clonotype was seen ten or more times. The V call is TRBV7-6, the J call TRBJ2-2, with 11 bases that match TRBD1. The CDR3 has 15 residues. V lost 5 bases and J lost 5; bases outside the gene matches: 4. The germline gives CDR1 SGHVS, CDR2 FNYEAQ. DNA for the CDR3: TGTGCCAGCAGCCTTGGACAGGGGGCAACCGGGGAGCTGTTTTTT. Translation gives CASSLGQGATGELFF. The full variable domain, completed using reference TRBV7-6 and TRBJ2-2, is GAGVSQSPRYKVTKRGQDVALRCDPISGHVSLYWYRQALGQGPEFLTYFNYEAQQDKSGLPNDRFSAERPEGSISTLTIQRTEQRDSAMYRCASSLGQGATGELFFGEGSRLTVL.

This clonotype was recorded many times. This chain joins TRBV12-5 and TRBJ2-1; weak D call: TRBD2 (5 bases). V dropped 4 bases and J dropped 4 bases, with 17 bases sitting between them. CDR1 and CDR2 from the germline V gene are LGHNT and FRNRAP. The CDR3 contains 16 residues. DNA of the CDR3: TGTGCTAGTGGTTCCGGACTGGGTCCGCCTTACAATGAGCAGTTCTTC. It codes for CASGSGLGPPYNEQFF.

In its sample, this clonotype was seen many times. The chain links TRBV7-2 to TRBJ1-5; TRBD1 might be the D (6 bases). Between the trimmed V and J ends, which lost 4 bases and 0 bases, there was a span of 10 bases. The CDR3 length is 15 residues. Looked up from germline, CDR1 is SGHTA and CDR2 is FQGNSA. The CDR3: CASSSTGLSNQPQHF. As DNA, the CDR3 is TGTGCCAGCAGCTCGACAGGCCTTAGCAATCAGCCCCAGCATTTT.

Only a few counts were recorded for this clonotype. The chain combines TRBV18 with TRBJ2-1; 9 bases fit TRBD2. The CDR3 runs 15 residues. With 4 bases clipped from V and 8 bases from J, the junction kept 9 bases outside the gene matches. The germline V gene encodes CDR1 KGHSH and CDR2 LQKENI. The CDR3 loop is CASSRTQGLADEQFF. CDR3 bases: TGTGCCAGCTCACGAACACAGGGACTAGCTGATGAGCAGTTCTTC.

This clonotype came up many times. This sequence joins TRBV19 and TRBJ2-3, with 7 bases lining up with TRBD1. The CDR3 is made up of 13 amino acids. CDR1 and CDR2 from the germline V gene are LNHDA and SQIVND (reference sequence). Trimming at V came to 10 bases and at J to 0 bases, leaving 4 bases not matched to a gene. In nucleotides, the CDR3 is TGTGCCACCCGGGACAGAAGCACAGATACGCAGTATTTT. This codes for CATRDRSTDTQYF. The variable domain in full, with the rest retrieved from reference TRBV19 and TRBJ2-3, is DGGITQSPKYLFRKEGQNVTLSCEQNLNHDAMYWYRQDPGQGLRLIYYSQIVNDFQKGDIAEGYSVSREKKESFPLTVTSAQKNPTAFYLCATRDRSTDTQYFGPGTRLTVL.

This clonotype has just a few counts. This sequence joins TRBV7-2 and TRBJ1-2, with D perhaps matching TRBD1 (5 bases). Deletions cut 1 base from V and 8 bases from J, with 11 bases between. Germline V gene lookup returns CDR1 SGHTA and CDR2 FQGNSA. The CDR3 length is 13 residues. This CDR3 is CASSLGRERGYTF. The CDR3 DNA reads as TGTGCCAGCAGCTTAGGCAGGGAGCGGGGCTACACCTTC.

This CDR3 is CASSQEGGGASNQPQHF. CDR3 nucleotides: TGCGCCAGCAGCCAAGAGGGAGGAGGGGCAAGCAATCAGCCCCAGCATTTT. V gene TRBV4-1 combines with J gene TRBJ1-5, with D tentatively TRBD1 (5 bases). This CDR3 has 17 residues. Between the trimmed V and J ends, which lost 0 bases and 1 base, there was a span of 13 bases. CDR1 and CDR2 (germline): MGHRA, YSYEKL.

This clonotype has only a few counts. The chain joins TRBV27 to TRBJ1-1, with D possibly being TRBD1 (5 bases). Trimming took off 5 bases at V and 4 bases at J, with 17 bases between the two ends. Germline lookup yields CDR1 MNHEY and CDR2 SMNVEV (reference sequence). The length of the CDR3 is 15 residues. The CDR3 loop is CASSKTRDGFTEAFF. The DNA of the CDR3 is TGTGCCAGCAGTAAGACAAGGGACGGCTTCACTGAAGCTTTCTTT.

CDR3 coding DNA: TGTGCCAGCAGTTCGACGGGGACAGGGGTTCACGAGCAGTACGTC. It encodes CASSSTGTGVHEQYV. This rearrangement joins TRBV6-6 to TRBJ2-7; 10 bases line up with TRBD1. The V segment lost 4 bases and the J segment 5 bases; nucleotides outside the gene matches: 8. The CDR3 is 15 residues long. The germline gives CDR1 MNHNY, CDR2 SVGAGI (reference sequence).

V gene TRBV12-3 or TRBV12-4 combines with J gene TRBJ1-1; tentatively, D is TRBD1 (6 bases). V was clipped by 2 bases and J by 6 bases, with 10 bases between them. The CDR3 is made up of 13 amino acids. CDR3: CASSLTTGPEAFF. The CDR3 nucleotides are TGTGCCAGCAGTTTAACGACAGGCCCTGAAGCTTTCTTT.

This clonotype was seen a handful of times. The CDR3 DNA follows: TGCGCCAGCAGTCAACTCGTGTTCCAAGAGACCCAGTACTTC. The encoded protein is CASSQLVFQETQYF. The V gene is TRBV23-1, the J gene TRBJ2-5; D ambiguous. TRBV23-1 is placed among ORFs of uncertain function. The CDR3 consists of 14 residues. Between the trimmed V and J ends, which lost 2 bases and 1 base, there was a span of 8 bases.

The chain couples TRBV12-5 to TRBJ1-1; 7 bases are a match to TRBD1. Germline CDR1 LGHNT, CDR2 FRNRAP. The CDR3 consists of 16 residues. The ends lost 0 bases at V and 0 bases at J; junction bases unmatched: 4. Here the CDR3 DNA reads TGTGCTAGTGGTTTGGTACTTGACAGGGTGAACACTGAAGCTTTCTTT. Its translation is CASGLVLDRVNTEAFF.

This clonotype was detected only a few times. The chain is built from TRBV6-2 or TRBV6-3 and TRBJ2-7; D gene unclear. This CDR3 has 11 residues. The germline V gene encodes CDR1 MNHEY and CDR2 SVGEGT. Trimming left V 6 bases short and J 6 bases short, with 9 bases between. The CDR3 loop is CASRGFSEQYF. The CDR3 DNA reads as TGTGCCAGCAGAGGATTCTCCGAGCAGTACTTC.

The J gene is TRBJ1-2, the V gene TRBV7-9; 8 bases are a match to TRBD1. Unmatched junction bases numbered 2, after V lost 5 bases and J lost 6 bases. The CDR3 is made up of 12 amino acids. Germline CDR1 is SEHNR and CDR2 is FQNEAQ (reference sequence). In DNA, the CDR3 is TGTGCCAGCAGCCAGGGGGCGAATGGCTACACCTTC. Translation gives CASSQGANGYTF.

The J gene is TRBJ2-1, the V gene TRBV6-1, with D possibly being TRBD1 or TRBD2 (5 bases each). The CDR3 covers 12 residues. Germline V CDR1 and CDR2: MNHNS, SASEGT. V was trimmed by 7 bases and J by 8 bases, leaving 12 bases between them. The CDR3: CASTGTSDEQFF. CDR3 bases: TGTGCCAGCACAGGGACCTCGGATGAGCAGTTCTTC.

The chain links TRBV2 to TRBJ1-1, with a tentative D call TRBD1 (6 bases). The germline V gene encodes CDR1 SNHLY and CDR2 FYNNEI. V dropped 6 bases and J dropped 3 bases, with 14 bases sitting between them. This CDR3 has 14 residues. The CDR3 sequence: CASSQGAGDTEAFF. The CDR3 DNA is TGTGCCAGCAGCCAGGGAGCAGGGGACACTGAAGCTTTCTTT.

The sample holds a few counts of this clonotype. The chain carries TRBV7-8 and TRBJ2-3; D may be TRBD1 or TRBD2 (5 bases each). Trimming took 1 base from V and 0 from J, leaving 8 bases between them. CDR1 is SGHVS and CDR2 is FQNEAQ in the germline V gene. This CDR3 is 15 amino acids long. The CDR3 sequence: CASSLDGTSTDTQYF. DNA of the CDR3: TGTGCCAGCAGCTTAGACGGGACCAGCACAGATACGCAGTATTTT. Full variable domain (missing parts from reference TRBV7-8 and TRBJ2-3): GAGVSQSPRYKVAKRGQDVALRCDPISGHVSLFWYQQALGQGPEFLTYFQNEAQLDKSGLPSDRFFAERPEGSVSTLKIQRTQQEDSAVYLCASSLDGTSTDTQYFGPGTRLTVL.

The V call is TRBV25-1, the J call TRBJ1-1; a weak D match, TRBD1 (5 bases). The V end was cut by 7 bases, the J end by 7 bases, with 10 bases between. There are 11 residues in the CDR3. In germline, CDR1 is MGHDK, CDR2 SYGVNS. DNA for the CDR3: TGTGCCAGCATAGAAACAGGTGAAGCTTTCTTT. Residues: CASIETGEAFF.

The chain carries TRBV4-3 and TRBJ1-2, with TRBD1 matching 8 bases. CDR3 length: 16 amino acids. V dropped 0 bases and J dropped 6; count of bases not matched to a gene: 9. Germline loops: CDR1 LGHNA, CDR2 YSLEER. CDR3 sequence reads: CASSQDGPGGYNGYTF. The CDR3 DNA follows: TGCGCCAGCAGCCAAGACGGGCCAGGGGGCTACAATGGCTACACCTTC.

The rearrangement joins TRBV18 to TRBJ2-3; D unresolved. Looked up from germline, CDR1 is KGHSH and CDR2 is LQKENI. The CDR3 consists of 13 residues. With 3 bases removed from V and 2 bases from J, the gap between germline ends came to 6 bases. CDR3 region: CASSPTTTDTQYF. CDR3 DNA sequence: TGTGCCAGCTCACCGACAACCACAGATACGCAGTATTTT.

At least ten counts were recorded for this clonotype. The V gene is TRBV7-2, the J gene TRBJ2-3; 12 bases are a match to TRBD2. This CDR3 comprises 18 residues. Trimming cost V 0 bases and J 0 bases; bases outside gene matches: 4. Germline CDR1 reads SGHTA; CDR2 reads FQGNSA. CDR3 in amino acids: CASSLALAGGLSTDTQYF. CDR3 in DNA: TGTGCCAGCAGCTTAGCCCTAGCGGGAGGGTTGAGCACAGATACGCAGTATTTT.

About this clonotype: The conserved final phenylalanine or tryptophan is absent from the CDR3, which likely points to a read error. It is unclear where the CDR3 begins or ends on the DNA, so no DNA is shown, and the CDR3 is as TCRdb lists it. The genes are TRBV14 and TRBJ1-1. Including both end residues, the CDR3 is 13 amino acids long. Germline CDR1 SGHDN, CDR2 FVKESK. CDR3 sequence: CASSPKERQKGSR.